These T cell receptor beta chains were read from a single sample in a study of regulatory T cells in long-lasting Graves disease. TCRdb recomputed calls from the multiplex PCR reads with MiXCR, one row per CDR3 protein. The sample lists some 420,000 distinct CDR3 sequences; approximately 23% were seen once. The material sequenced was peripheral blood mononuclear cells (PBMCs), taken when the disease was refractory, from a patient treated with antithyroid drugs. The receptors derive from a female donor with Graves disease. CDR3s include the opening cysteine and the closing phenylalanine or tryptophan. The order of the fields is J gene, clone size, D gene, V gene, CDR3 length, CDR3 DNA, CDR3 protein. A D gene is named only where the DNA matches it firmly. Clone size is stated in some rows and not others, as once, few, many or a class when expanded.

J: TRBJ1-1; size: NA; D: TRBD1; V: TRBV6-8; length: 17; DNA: TGTGCCAGCAGTTACGACCGCGGACAGGGGGCGAACACTGAAGCTTTCTTT; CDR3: CASSYDRGQGANTEAFF
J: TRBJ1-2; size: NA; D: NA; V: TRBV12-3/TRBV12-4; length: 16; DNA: TGTGCCAGCACCTTGCGGGTACCGTGGTCTAACTATGGCTACACCTTC; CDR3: CASTLRVPWSNYGYTF
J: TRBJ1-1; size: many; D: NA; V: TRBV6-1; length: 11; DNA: TGTGCCAGTTCCCCGGGGTCTGAAGCTTTCTTT; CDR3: CASSPGSEAFF
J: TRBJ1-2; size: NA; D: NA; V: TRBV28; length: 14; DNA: TGTGCCAGCAGCTTAGCCCCGTCCTCAGATGGCTACACCTTC; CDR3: CASSLAPSSDGYTF
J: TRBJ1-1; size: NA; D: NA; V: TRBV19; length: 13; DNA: TGTGCCAGTAGTATAGTGGTACAGAGTGGAGCTTTCTTT; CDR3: CASSIVVQSGAFF
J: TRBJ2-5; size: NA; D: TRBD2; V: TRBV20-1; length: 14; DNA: TGCAGTGCTCACGCGACTAGCGGGTTGGAGACCCAGTACTTC; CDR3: CSAHATSGLETQYF
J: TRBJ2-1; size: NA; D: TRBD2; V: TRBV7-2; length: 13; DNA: TGTGCCAGCAGCCGTCTAGCGGTGGGTGAGCAGTTCTTC; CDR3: CASSRLAVGEQFF
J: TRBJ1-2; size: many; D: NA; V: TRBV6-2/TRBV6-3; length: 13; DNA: TGTGCCAGCAGCACCGGGACGCGCTATGGCTACACCTTC; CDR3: CASSTGTRYGYTF
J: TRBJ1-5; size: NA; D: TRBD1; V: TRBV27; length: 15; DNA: TGTGCCAGCAGTTCGGACAGGGGGGACAATCAGCCCCAGCATTTT; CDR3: CASSSDRGDNQPQHF
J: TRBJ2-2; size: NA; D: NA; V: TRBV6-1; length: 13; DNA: TGTGCCAGCAGTGAACCGAACACCGGGGAGCTGTTTTTT; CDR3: CASSEPNTGELFF
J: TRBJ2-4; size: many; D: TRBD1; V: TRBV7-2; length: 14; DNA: TGTGCCAGCAGCGGGGACAGGGGAGGAAACATTCAGTACTTC; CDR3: CASSGDRGGNIQYF
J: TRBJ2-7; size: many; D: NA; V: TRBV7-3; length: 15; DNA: TGTGCCAGCAGCTTAAGTCAGGCAGGCCGATACGAGCAGTACTTC; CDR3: CASSLSQAGRYEQYF
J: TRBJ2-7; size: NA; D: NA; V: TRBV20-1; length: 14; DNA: TGCAGTGCTAGCCGCGCGGCCCCAGCGAGGGAGCAGTACTTC; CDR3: CSASRAAPAREQYF
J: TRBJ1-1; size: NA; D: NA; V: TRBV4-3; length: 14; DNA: TGCGCCAGCAGCCAAGAAAGCCAGGGCACTGAAGCTTTCTTT; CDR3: CASSQESQGTEAFF
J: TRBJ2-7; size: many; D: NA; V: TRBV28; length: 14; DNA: TGTGCCAGCAGTTTAACGGCAGTCTCCTACGAGCAGTACTTC; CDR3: CASSLTAVSYEQYF
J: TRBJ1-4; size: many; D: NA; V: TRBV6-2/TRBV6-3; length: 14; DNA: TGTGCCAGCAGTTACAGGACCGGAGGTGAAAAACTGTTTTTT; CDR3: CASSYRTGGEKLFF
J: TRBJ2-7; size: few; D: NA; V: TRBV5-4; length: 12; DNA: TGTGCCAGCAGCCCAGGGAGTGGCGAGCAGTACTTC; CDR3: CASSPGSGEQYF
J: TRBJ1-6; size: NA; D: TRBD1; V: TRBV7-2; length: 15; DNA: TGTGCCAGCACCTCCCTGACAGGGTTCGGGTCACCCCTCCACTTT; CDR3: CASTSLTGFGSPLHF
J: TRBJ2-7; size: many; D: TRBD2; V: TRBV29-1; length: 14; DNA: TGCAGCGTTGGAAAGGGGAGGGGTGGCTACGAGCAGTACTTC; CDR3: CSVGKGRGGYEQYF
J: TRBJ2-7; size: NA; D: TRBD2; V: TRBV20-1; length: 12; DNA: TGCAGTGCTAAGATCGGGGGGTACGAGCAGTACTTC; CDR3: CSAKIGGYEQYF
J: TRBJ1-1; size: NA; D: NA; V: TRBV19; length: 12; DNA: TGTGCCAGTAGCCGGACAGTCTATGAAGCTTTCTTT; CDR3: CASSRTVYEAFF
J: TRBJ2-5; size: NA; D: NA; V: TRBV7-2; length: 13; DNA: TGTGCCAGCAGCGAATATTTACAAGAGACCCAGTACTTC; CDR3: CASSEYLQETQYF
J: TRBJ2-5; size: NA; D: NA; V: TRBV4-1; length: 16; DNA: TGCGCCAGCAGCCAAGAAGGGAACGGAGGGTGGGAGACCCAGTACTTC; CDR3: CASSQEGNGGWETQYF
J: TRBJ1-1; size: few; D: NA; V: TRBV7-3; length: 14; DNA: TGTGCCAGCAGCTCCTCACCCGCGGACACTGAAGCTTTCTTT; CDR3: CASSSSPADTEAFF
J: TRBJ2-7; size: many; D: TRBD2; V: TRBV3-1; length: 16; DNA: TGTGCCAGCAGCCAAGGCCAACGCGGGAGGGTCTACGAGCAGTACTTC; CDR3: CASSQGQRGRVYEQYF
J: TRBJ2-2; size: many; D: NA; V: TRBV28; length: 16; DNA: TGTGCCAGCAGTTTAGGGCACCCCCGTACCACCGGGGAGCTGTTTTTT; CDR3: CASSLGHPRTTGELFF
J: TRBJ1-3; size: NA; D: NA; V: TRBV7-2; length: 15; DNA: TGTGCCAGCAGCCGCCTGACAGGCTCTGGAAACACCATATATTTT; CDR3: CASSRLTGSGNTIYF